This TCR beta chain was recovered during a study of Graves' ophthalmopathy and Graves' hyperthyroidism (dated by TCRdb to the late 2010s). About the study as a whole: Peripheral blood was collected at initial diagnosis, before any treatment. In total, approximately 130 blood samples were TCR-sequenced: some 40 ophthalmopathy, under 85 hyperthyroidism and some 17 hyperthyroidism-to-ophthalmopathy patients. The study used signatures of the TCR beta repertoire to tell Graves' ophthalmopathy apart from Graves' hyperthyroidism and to predict which patients would progress to ophthalmopathy. After sampling, hyperthyroidism patients received methimazole starting at 30 mg daily, and ophthalmopathy patients received high-dose intravenous methylprednisolone. A discovery set of 100 patients (43 ophthalmopathy, 57 stable hyperthyroidism) was enrolled to explore V-J signatures distinguishing ophthalmopathy from hyperthyroidism. T-cell repertoires of thyroid tissue and blood were compared in 5 or 6 hyperthyroidism patients. For independent validation, a separate cohort was made up of approximately 18 hyperthyroidism patients plus 17 patients who later progressed from hyperthyroidism to ophthalmopathy. Here is what the overall study found, with its caveats: Among expanded thyroid clonotypes with frequency above 0.001, most also showed up in blood, which suggests that blood repertoires may reflect the thyroid immune response. In validation, the model predicted ophthalmopathy progression with 55% to 71% sensitivity and about 73% specificity; fewer than 15 predicted patients were CT-confirmed with GO in a median of about 7.1 months. Ophthalmopathy was separated from stable hyperthyroidism by the 13-signature model with just under 90% sensitivity and around 81% specificity in cross-validation and with 80%/75% in the test set. Sample size was not statistically predetermined, and group allocation was not concealed from the investigators.

Details on this clonotype: No antigen is known for it. This is likely a read error, given that the CDR3 carries no conserved phenylalanine or tryptophan at its end.

Ophthalmopathy patients were characterized by moderately to severely active disease, a Clinical Activity Score of at least 3, a NOSPECS grade of at least 4, and a disease duration under 3 months. Patients were excluded if they had other autoimmune diseases, uncontrolled infections, pregnancy or lactation. Clinical symptoms, serum thyroxine, TRAb, thyroid ultrasound and orbital computed tomography were used for diagnosis. Using Ficoll-Paque density gradient centrifugation, PBMCs were isolated from roughly 9.2 ml of fresh peripheral blood. Total RNA was extracted using Trizol reagent, and RNA quality was checked on an Agilent 2100 Bioanalyzer. For repertoire sequencing, the TCR beta CDR3 regions were amplified from RNA transcripts. A first-round RT-PCR used HTBI primers with the Qiagen OneStep RT-PCR kit, followed by a second-round multiplex PCR, size selection and purification. The libraries underwent paired-end sequencing with 100 bp reads on an Illumina HiSeq2000. Processing in the source paper ran as follows. SOAPnuke was used to process the reads, throwing out any read that had adapters, had uncalled bases, had a mean Phred below 15, or lacked an exact constant-primer or identifier match. High-quality paired reads were merged with COPE v1.2.5. Each unique nucleotide sequence was treated as a clonotype, and MiTCR v1.1 was used to align the clonotypes to the IMGT TRB V, D and J references. The analysis was limited to V-J combinations with a frequency above 0.0001, which together covered 99% to 99.2% of the repertoires. For each V-J combination, a TCR clonal expansion and chaos score was defined as the ratio of F50 clonal expansion to chaos observed in the TCRdist matrix. Features were reduced by Welch's t-statistics and random forest to roughly 14 V-J combinations, which fed a naive Bayes classifier. The Morisita-Horn index was used to measure how similar the thyroid and blood repertoires were. The public sequencing data were trimmed at Q25 with fastp and processed into clonotypes with MiXCR by TCRdb, which kept only in-frame beta chains. Rows are combined by CDR3 protein, so each entry shows the most common genes and DNA. Clone size and V and J calls follow TCRdb, not the original study. The sample has about 700,000 distinct CDR3 sequences on record, 40% of them singletons. The ten biggest clones cover 35% to 55% of the sample.

The CDR3 adds up to 15 amino acids, both ends counted. The DNA shown is the 45-base CDR3, in frame from base 1. Clipping removes 4 bases from V and 5 bases from J, with 10 as the unmatched junction base count. Based on the germline V gene, the CDR1 and CDR2 sequences are SGHRS and YFSETQ. The sequencing input was peripheral blood. In this chain, TRBV5-1 is recombined with TRBJ2-5; TRBD2 fits 8 bases in the junction. This TCR was recovered from an adult man with Graves' ophthalmopathy. The sequenced DNA: TGCGCCAGCAGCGTTGAGCGGGGGCGCGGGGAGACCCAGTACCTC. Its amino acids are CASSVERGRGETQYL.